The 28 T cell receptor beta chains given below trace back to one sample, sequenced in a study of Graves' ophthalmopathy and Graves' hyperthyroidism. As the template, RNA transcripts were used to amplify TCR beta CDR3 regions. Investigators did first-round RT-PCR with HTBI primers, then second-round multiplex PCR. TCRdb itself ran the multiplex PCR reads through MiXCR, one entry per CDR3 protein. The sample carries 360,000 or so distinct CDR3 sequences, around 19% recorded once. The sequencing sample was made of peripheral blood. The receptors originated from a woman between 18 and 30 years old with Graves' ophthalmopathy.

This clonotype was found many times. This may come from a read error, since a much larger clone is one base off. The chain carries TRBV6-5 and TRBJ1-1; D not resolved. Trimming cost V 0 bases and J 1 base, with 3 bases left between them. The CDR3 has 13 amino acids. Germline V gene sequence: CDR1 MNHEY, CDR2 SVGAGI. The CDR3 region is CASSYSANTEAFF. The DNA for the CDR3 is TGTGCCAGCAGTTACTCGGCGAACACTGAAGCTTTCTTT.

Comment on this clonotype: Because it lacks the conserved phenylalanine or tryptophan at the end, this CDR3 is likely a read error. The chain combines TRBV3-1 with TRBJ1-6; tentatively, D is TRBD1 (6 bases). The CDR3 runs 14 residues. V was shortened by 0 bases and J by 9 bases, with 9 bases between the two germline ends. Germline V CDR1 and CDR2: LGHDT, YNNKEL (reference sequence). The CDR3 reads CASSQEGGGSPLHL. CDR3 bases: TGTGCCAGCAGCCAAGAAGGGGGAGGTTCACCCCTCCACCTT.

The table lists this clonotype with many counts. Written as DNA, the CDR3 is TGTGCCAGCAGCTTAGGTAATGAGAATCAGCCCCAGCATTTT. Translated, it gives CASSLGNENQPQHF. The rearrangement links TRBV7-9 to TRBJ1-5; D remains unclear. The CDR3 extends over 14 amino acids. Trimming took off 1 base at V and 4 bases at J, with 8 bases between the two ends. Germline V gene sequence: CDR1 SEHNR, CDR2 FQNEAQ (reference sequence).

The genes are TRBV5-1 and TRBJ1-1; 7 bases are a match to TRBD1. The ends lost 4 bases at V and 1 base at J; junction bases unmatched: 7. The CDR3 length is 15 residues. Germline CDR1 reads SGHRS; CDR2 reads YFSETQ. The DNA of the CDR3 is TGCGCCAGCAGCCGGGAGGGGGCAGCGAACACTGAAGCTTTCTTT. Its translation is CASSREGAANTEAFF.

In this sample, this clonotype turned up many times. This chain links TRBV6-4 with TRBJ2-7, with 13 bases identical to TRBD2. With 4 bases clipped from V and 4 bases from J, the junction kept 13 bases outside the gene matches. The CDR3 has 18 amino acids. Germline V gene sequence: CDR1 MRHNA, CDR2 SNTAGT. The CDR3 DNA sequence: TGTGCCAGCAGTGGACTAGCGGGGGGTAGTCTGGTGTTGTACGAGCAGTACTTC. This translates into CASSGLAGGSLVLYEQYF.

This clonotype was counted at least ten times. This chain connects TRBV27 to TRBJ1-1; unclear D gene. CDR1 and CDR2 from the germline V gene are MNHEY and SMNVEV (reference sequence). V was pared by 8 bases and J by 3 bases, with 16 bases between. The CDR3 runs 14 residues. The CDR3 here is CASGRWGTDTEAFF. For the CDR3, the DNA is TGTGCCAGCGGCCGGTGGGGTACGGACACTGAAGCTTTCTTT.

This clonotype has at least ten counts. V usage is TRBV6-1 and J usage is TRBJ2-7; 8 nucleotides match TRBD1. This CDR3 contains 15 residues. Germline V gene lookup returns CDR1 MNHNS and CDR2 SASEGT. The V and J ends lost 5 bases and 1 base, in that order; junction bases with no gene match: 7. The CDR3 here is CASSTTGTGSYEQYF. The CDR3 DNA follows: TGTGCCAGCAGTACAACCGGGACAGGATCCTACGAGCAGTACTTC.

At least ten counts were recorded for this clonotype. The chain is built from TRBV5-1 and TRBJ1-5; D not resolved. Trimming left V 4 bases short and J 2 bases short, with 13 bases between. CDR1 and CDR2 (germline): SGHRS, YFSETQ. CDR3 length: 15 amino acids. The CDR3: CASSAGISGNQPQHF. CDR3 bases: TGCGCCAGCAGCGCCGGGATCTCGGGCAATCAGCCCCAGCATTTT.

A few counts support this clonotype. The V call is TRBV6-2 or TRBV6-3, the J call TRBJ2-2; weak D call: TRBD1 (6 bases). V lost 2 bases and J lost 6, with 16 bases in between. The CDR3 is 16 residues long. The germline CDR1 and CDR2 sequences are MNHEY and SVGEGT. The CDR3 DNA reads as TGTGCCAGCAGTTACGATCCAGGGGCGCGGGCCGGGGAGCTGTTTTTT. Translation: CASSYDPGARAGELFF.

This clonotype was seen a few times. The chain carries TRBV20-1 and TRBJ1-5; the D is unclear. The CDR3 length is 12 residues. Germline-derived CDR1 and CDR2 are DFQATT and SNEGSKA (reference sequence). V lost 6 bases to trimming and J lost 4 bases, with 10 bases between them. DNA for the CDR3: TGCAGTGCCTTACTAATAAATCAGCCCCAGCATTTT. Its protein is CSALLINQPQHF.

This clonotype was observed at least ten times. The chain has TRBV12-3 or TRBV12-4 and TRBJ1-5; D is unclear. There are 16 residues in the CDR3. With 5 bases removed from V and 0 bases from J, the gap between germline ends came to 14 bases. The CDR3 bases are TGTGCCAGCAGTCAAGGAAGTCGATATAGCAATCAGCCCCAGCATTTT. Amino acid sequence: CASSQGSRYSNQPQHF.

V and J are TRBV6-5 and TRBJ2-2; no clear D gene. The CDR3 runs 16 residues. In germline, CDR1 is MNHEY, CDR2 SVGAGI. Trimming removed 4 bases from V and 0 bases from J, with 12 bases in between. CDR3 sequence (DNA): TGTGCCAGCAGTTCGAGACACCTCTCGAACACCGGGGAGCTGTTTTTT. Translation: CASSSRHLSNTGELFF.

This clonotype was detected ten times or more. This chain links TRBV7-8 with TRBJ2-7; unclear D gene. CDR3 size: 18 residues. With 0 bases removed from V and 3 bases from J, the gap between germline ends came to 21 bases. In germline, CDR1 is SGHVS, CDR2 FQNEAQ. The CDR3 region is CASSLASRTVRAVYEQYF. The CDR3 DNA is TGTGCCAGCAGCTTAGCATCGCGGACCGTAAGGGCGGTCTACGAGCAGTACTTC.

This clonotype was counted only a few times. The CDR3 loop reads CASMKGMNTEAFF. The CDR3 nucleotides are TGTGCCAGCATGAAGGGGATGAACACTGAAGCTTTCTTT. V and J are TRBV25-1 and TRBJ1-1; D may be TRBD1 (5 bases). The CDR3 runs to 13 residues. Germline V lookup: CDR1 MGHDK, CDR2 SYGVNS. V lost 7 bases to trimming and J lost 0 bases, with 9 bases between them.

This clonotype was recorded many times. The chain couples TRBV11-1 to TRBJ1-1, with D unclear. Trimming shortened V by 2 bases and J by 0 bases, and 7 bases separated the two germline ends. This CDR3 has 14 amino acids. Germline assignment: CDR1 SGHAT and CDR2 FQDESV (reference sequence). The DNA for the CDR3 is TGTGCCAGCAGCTTAAGTCCGTTGAACACTGAAGCTTTCTTT. Its protein is CASSLSPLNTEAFF.

This chain joins TRBV11-2 and TRBJ2-7, with 14 bases aligning to TRBD2. The CDR3 sequence is 17 residues long. Germline assignment: CDR1 SGHAT and CDR2 FQNNGV. V gave up 4 bases and J gave up 2 bases; unmatched junction bases: 7. CDR3 bases: TGTGCCAGCAGCTCCTTCGGGACTAGCGGGAGCCCCTACGAGCAGTACTTC. It is translated as CASSSFGTSGSPYEQYF.

The sample holds many counts of this clonotype. The V call is TRBV4-2, the J call TRBJ2-5; 9 bases align to TRBD1. The CDR3 totals 14 residues. Germline lookup yields CDR1 LGHNA and CDR2 YNFKEQ. Trimming removed 4 bases from V and 4 bases from J; junction bases left unmatched: 4. The CDR3 DNA reads TGTGCCAGCAGCCGGACAGGGGCGGGAGAGACCCAGTACTTC. Protein: CASSRTGAGETQYF.

CDR3 protein: CASSEAGGGSYEQYF. The CDR3 DNA is TGTGCCAGCAGTGAAGCGGGGGGCGGCTCCTACGAGCAGTACTTC. This rearrangement joins TRBV6-1 to TRBJ2-7; D possibly matches TRBD1 or TRBD2 (6 bases each). The CDR3 runs 15 residues. Trimming shortened V by 0 bases and J by 0 bases, and 9 bases separated the two germline ends. Germline values: CDR1 MNHNS, CDR2 SASEGT.

In its sample, this clonotype was seen many times. The chain joins TRBV12-3 or TRBV12-4 to TRBJ1-5; 7 nucleotides match TRBD1. The CDR3 has 16 amino acids. J lost 0 bases, V lost 6 bases, and 8 bases had no gene match. Here the CDR3 reads CASSQRQGLSNQPQHF. The CDR3 region has the DNA TGTGCCAGCAGCCAGCGACAGGGTCTTAGCAATCAGCCCCAGCATTTT.

This clonotype was recorded at least ten times. The chain uses TRBV11-2 and TRBJ1-5, with D perhaps matching TRBD1 (6 bases). Trimming took off 5 bases at V and 1 base at J, with 18 bases between the two ends. CDR1 is SGHAT, CDR2 FQNNGV, per germline. The CDR3 is 17 residues long. Here the CDR3 reads CASSPKRGGVSNQPQHF. DNA for the CDR3: TGTGCCAGCAGCCCCAAAAGGGGGGGTGTAAGCAATCAGCCCCAGCATTTT.

This clonotype was seen at least ten times. V gene TRBV11-2 combines with J gene TRBJ1-2; D gene unclear. The germline V gene has CDR1 SGHAT and CDR2 FQNNGV. V gave up 1 base and J gave up 5 bases, with 11 bases separating them. This CDR3 is built from 14 residues. The DNA of the CDR3 is TGTGCCAGCAGCTTAGGCGACGGGGATTATGGCTACACCTTC. Amino acids: CASSLGDGDYGYTF.

A few counts support this clonotype. It may be a read error: a sequence one base away is much more abundant. The V call is TRBV12-3 or TRBV12-4, the J call TRBJ1-1; D not resolved. V lost 2 bases to trimming and J lost 2 bases, with 6 bases between them. The CDR3 runs to 13 residues. Written as DNA, the CDR3 is TGTGCCAGCAGTTTATTTGAAAACACTGAAGCTTTCTTT. Protein: CASSLFENTEAFF.

This clonotype was picked up many times. The V and J genes are TRBV10-3 and TRBJ1-1, with D possibly TRBD1 on 6 matching bases. V lost 5 bases to trimming and J lost 5 bases, with 15 bases between them. Germline V lookup: CDR1 ENHRY, CDR2 SYGVKD. The CDR3 has 14 amino acids. CDR3 loop: CAISKGVVGTEAFF. As DNA, the CDR3 is TGTGCCATCAGTAAGGGGGTAGTTGGAACTGAAGCTTTCTTT.

This clonotype has ten or more counts. The chain is built from TRBV2 and TRBJ2-7, with TRBD1 identical over 8 bases. With V trimmed by 4 bases and J by 6 bases, 11 bases remained unmatched. Germline CDR1 is SNHLY and CDR2 is FYNNEI. This CDR3 comprises 15 residues. CDR3 region: CASSGSRTGSGEQYF. The CDR3 DNA sequence: TGTGCCAGCAGTGGATCCAGGACAGGGTCAGGCGAGCAGTACTTC.

This clonotype was recorded at least ten times. The rearrangement uses TRBV9 and TRBJ1-3; tentatively, D is TRBD1 (6 bases). There are 14 residues in the CDR3. Trimming removed 3 bases at V and 2 bases at J, with 9 bases between. Germline assignment: CDR1 SGDLS and CDR2 YYNGEE. CDR3 bases: TGTGCCAGCAGCGCCCGACAGGCTGGAAACACCATATATTTT. Residues: CASSARQAGNTIYF.

This clonotype was seen ten or more times. The CDR3 here is CASSPARDYEQYF. CDR3 DNA sequence: TGTGCCAGCAGCCCGGCCAGGGACTACGAGCAGTACTTC. V gene TRBV27 combines with J gene TRBJ2-7; possibly TRBD1 for D (5 bases). This CDR3 has 13 residues. The V gene's germline CDR1 is MNHEY and CDR2 SMNVEV (reference sequence). With 6 bases removed from V and 3 bases from J, the gap between germline ends came to 12 bases.

A few counts support this clonotype. This chain uses TRBV7-9 with TRBJ2-5; D gene unclear. The CDR3 extends over 14 amino acids. The germline V gene has CDR1 SEHNR and CDR2 FQNEAQ (reference sequence). Trimming removed 1 base at V and 0 bases at J, with 6 bases between. This chain's CDR3 is CASSLGWYQETQYF. DNA for the CDR3: TGTGCCAGCAGCTTAGGATGGTACCAAGAGACCCAGTACTTC.

The sample holds many counts of this clonotype. An end of the junction differs from the germline gene, which may be a read error. The chain uses TRBV4-2 and TRBJ1-5; a possible D gene is TRBD1 (6 bases). In germline, CDR1 is LGHNA, CDR2 YNFKEQ. There are 20 residues in the CDR3. The CDR3 loop reads CARSPLWAVREQGPDQPQHF. CDR3 sequence (DNA): TGTGCCAGGAGCCCTTTATGGGCGGTTCGGGAACAGGGCCCTGATCAGCCCCAGCATTTT.